This entry is about one T cell receptor (beta chain). The antigen remains undetermined. Trimming stripped 4 bases from V and 0 bases from J, with 14 bases between. Germline loops: CDR1 SGDLS, CDR2 YYNGEE. There are 15 residues in the CDR3. The sample originates from a study of metastatic and nonmetastatic thyroid tumors. Study-wide points: Relative to benign nodules, malignant thyroid tumors were reportedly characterized by significantly elevated TCR beta diversity in blood and tumor.

Original data processing: To classify distant metastasis in papillary thyroid cancer, a model was built from CDR3 differences across clinicopathological groups. TCRdb re-called clones from the PCR reads using MiXCR. TCRdb, not the authors, supplied the V and J calls. Of 20,000 to 25,000 clones in the sample, around 16% are singletons; the top ten hold less than 45%. Not a single patient had been given any form of treatment at any point before undergoing thyroid surgery. The chain combines TRBV9 with TRBJ2-7; TRBD2 might be the D (6 bases). What was sequenced was blood. This TCR was recovered from a female donor with papillary thyroid cancer or a benign thyroid nodule (not recorded which). Some clones in this sample may be carry-over from other donors' samples. The CDR3 here is CASSQDRDFSYEQYF. The DNA for the CDR3 is TGTGCCAGCAGCCAAGATCGGGACTTCTCCTACGAGCAGTACTTC.